This TCR beta chain was found in a study of metastatic and nonmetastatic thyroid tumors. Study context: Samples came from malignant and benign thyroid patients, and repertoires were compared across blood and tumor or nodule tissue. Findings of the study overall: Within blood and tumor, benign nodules reportedly had significantly lower TCR beta diversity than malignant thyroid tumors did.

In the original workflow: A distant-metastasis classifier for papillary thyroid cancer was built using CDR3 differences across clinicopathological groups. MiXCR reprocessed the PCR reads for TCRdb. In this record, the V and J calls reflect TCRdb's handling and not the investigators' own analysis. The sample has about 16,000 clones, roughly a quarter seen once; the top ten hold 7.7%. Points on this clone: Its target is unknown. Without the conserved terminal phenylalanine or tryptophan, this CDR3 likely stems from a read error.

Among the patients, none had received any treatment before thyroid surgery. The CDR3 length is 13 residues. Germline V gene sequence: CDR1 MDHEN, CDR2 SYDVKM. This TCR was sampled from a female donor with papillary thyroid cancer or a benign thyroid nodule (not recorded which). Some clones in this sample may be carry-over from other donors' samples. This chain links TRBV28 with TRBJ1-2; a possible D gene is TRBD1 (5 bases). The sequencing sample was made of tumor tissue. CDR3 sequence (DNA): TGTGCCAGCAATTTATGGGGGGGGGGTGGCTACACCTTA. It is translated as CASNLWGGGGYTL.